This record concerns one T cell receptor (beta chain) sequence. The target antigen is unknown. The treatment denotes: oral pan-JAK inhibitor, 5-10 mg twice daily. In alopecia areata patients, both lesional scalp punch biopsies and peripheral blood were collected. The data are from a study of CD8+ T cells in alopecia areata. In each case, RNA was isolated and then reverse transcribed into cDNA as the sequencing template. The assay was immunoSEQ multiplex PCR, and TCRdb's table has in-frame clones only and misses some. The data contain 150,000 to 250,000 clones, around 56% of them singletons. Study-level findings and limits: Sequencing of scalp tissue also captures the resident alphabeta T cells of normal skin.

CDR1 SQVTM and CDR2 ANQGSEA come from the germline V gene. The CDR3 sequence is 13 residues long. V was pared by 6 bases and J by 3 bases, with 14 bases between. The chain uses TRBV29-1 and TRBJ2-5; tentative D call: TRBD1 (6 bases). This clonotype was sampled from a human donor with alopecia areata. The specimen comprised CD4+ T cells sorted from blood, sampled at week 4, from a patient treated with tofacitinib. CDR3 coding DNA: TGCAGCGTCATGCGGCCAGGGGAAGAGACCCAGTACTTC. This gives the protein CSVMRPGEETQYF.